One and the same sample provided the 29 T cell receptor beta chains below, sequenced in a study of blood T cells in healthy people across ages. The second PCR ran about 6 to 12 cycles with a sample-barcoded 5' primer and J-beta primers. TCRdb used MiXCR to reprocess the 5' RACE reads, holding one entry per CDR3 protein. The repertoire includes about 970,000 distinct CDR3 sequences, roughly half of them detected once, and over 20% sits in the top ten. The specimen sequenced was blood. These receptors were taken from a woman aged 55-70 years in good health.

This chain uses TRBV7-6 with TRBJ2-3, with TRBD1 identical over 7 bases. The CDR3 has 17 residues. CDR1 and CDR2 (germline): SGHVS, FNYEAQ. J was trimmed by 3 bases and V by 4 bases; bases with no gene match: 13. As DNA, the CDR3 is TGTGCCAGCAGCTCCCTAGGGGGCCTTGTCGGGACAGATACGCAGTATTTT. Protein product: CASSSLGGLVGTDTQYF.

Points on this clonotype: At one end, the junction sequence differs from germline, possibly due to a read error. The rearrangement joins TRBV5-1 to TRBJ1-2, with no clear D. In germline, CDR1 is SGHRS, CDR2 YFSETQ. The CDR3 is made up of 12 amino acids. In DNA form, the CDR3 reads TGCGCCAACAGCCCAGACGTCTATGGCTACACCTTC. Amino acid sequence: CANSPDVYGYTF.

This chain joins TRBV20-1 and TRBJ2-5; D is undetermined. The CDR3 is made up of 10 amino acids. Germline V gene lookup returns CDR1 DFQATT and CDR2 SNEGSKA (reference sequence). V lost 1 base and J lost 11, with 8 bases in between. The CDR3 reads CSARGMAQYF. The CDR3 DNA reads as TGCAGTGCTAGAGGGATGGCTCAGTACTTC.

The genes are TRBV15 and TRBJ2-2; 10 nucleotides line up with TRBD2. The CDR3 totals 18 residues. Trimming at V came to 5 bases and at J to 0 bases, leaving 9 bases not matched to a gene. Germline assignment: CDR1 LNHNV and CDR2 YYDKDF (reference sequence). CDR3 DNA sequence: TGTGCCACCAGCGAGACTAGCGGGTCTCACGCGAACACCGGGGAGCTGTTTTTT. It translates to CATSETSGSHANTGELFF.

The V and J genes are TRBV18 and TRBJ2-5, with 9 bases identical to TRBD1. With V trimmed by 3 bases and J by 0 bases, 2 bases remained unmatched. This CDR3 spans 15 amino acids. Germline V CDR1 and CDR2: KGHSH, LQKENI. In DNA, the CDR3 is TGTGCCAGCTCACCCAGACAGGGGGACCAAGAGACCCAGTACTTC. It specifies CASSPRQGDQETQYF.

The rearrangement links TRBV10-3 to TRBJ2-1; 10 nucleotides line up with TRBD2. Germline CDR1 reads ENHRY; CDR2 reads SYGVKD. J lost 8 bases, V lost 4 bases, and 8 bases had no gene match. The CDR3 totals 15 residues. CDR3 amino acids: CAISAGSGRYDEQFF. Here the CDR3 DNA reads TGTGCCATCAGTGCTGGTAGCGGGAGGTACGATGAGCAGTTCTTC.

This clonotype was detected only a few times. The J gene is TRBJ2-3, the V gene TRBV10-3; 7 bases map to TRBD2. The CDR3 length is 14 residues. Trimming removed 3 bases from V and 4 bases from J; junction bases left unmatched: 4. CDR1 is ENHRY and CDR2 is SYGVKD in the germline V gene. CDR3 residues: CAISDPGRADTQYF. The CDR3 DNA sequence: TGTGCCATCAGTGACCCTGGGAGGGCAGATACGCAGTATTTT.

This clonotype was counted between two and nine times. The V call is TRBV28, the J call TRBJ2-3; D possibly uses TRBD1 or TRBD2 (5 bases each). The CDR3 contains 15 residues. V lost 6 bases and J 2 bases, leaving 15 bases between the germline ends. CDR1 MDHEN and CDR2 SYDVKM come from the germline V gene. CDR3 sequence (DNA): TGTGCCAGCAGCCGGGGCAGCTACATCACAGATACGCAGTATTTT. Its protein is CASSRGSYITDTQYF.

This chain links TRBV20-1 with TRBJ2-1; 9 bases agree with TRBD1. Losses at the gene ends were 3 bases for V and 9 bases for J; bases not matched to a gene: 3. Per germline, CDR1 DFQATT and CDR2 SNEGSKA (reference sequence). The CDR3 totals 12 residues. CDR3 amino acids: CSARWTGVEQFF. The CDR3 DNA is TGCAGTGCTAGGTGGACAGGGGTTGAGCAGTTCTTC.

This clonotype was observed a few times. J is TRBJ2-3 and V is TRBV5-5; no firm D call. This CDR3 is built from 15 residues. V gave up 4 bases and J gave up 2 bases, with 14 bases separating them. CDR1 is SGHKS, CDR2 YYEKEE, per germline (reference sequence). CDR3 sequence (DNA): TGTGCCAGCAGCCCCGAACTACTCGTCACAGATACGCAGTATTTT. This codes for CASSPELLVTDTQYF. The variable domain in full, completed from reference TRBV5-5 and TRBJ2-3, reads DAGVTQSPTHLIKTRGQQVTLRCSPISGHKSVSWYQQVLGQGPQFIFQYYEKEERGRGNFPDRFSARQFPNYSSELNVNALLLGDSALYLCASSPELLVTDTQYFGPGTRLTVL.

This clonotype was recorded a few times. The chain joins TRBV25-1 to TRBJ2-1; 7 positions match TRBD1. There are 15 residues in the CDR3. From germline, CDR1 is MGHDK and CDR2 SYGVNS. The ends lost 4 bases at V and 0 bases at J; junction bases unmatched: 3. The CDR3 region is CASSGRGSSYNEQFF. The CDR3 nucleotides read TGTGCCAGCAGTGGCAGGGGGAGCTCCTACAATGAGCAGTTCTTC.

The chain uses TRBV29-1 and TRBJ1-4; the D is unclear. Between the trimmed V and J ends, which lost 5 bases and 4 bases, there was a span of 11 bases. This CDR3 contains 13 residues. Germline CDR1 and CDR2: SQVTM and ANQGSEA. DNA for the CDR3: TGCAGCGTTCGAACACTAGTTAATGAAAAACTGTTTTTT. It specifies CSVRTLVNEKLFF.

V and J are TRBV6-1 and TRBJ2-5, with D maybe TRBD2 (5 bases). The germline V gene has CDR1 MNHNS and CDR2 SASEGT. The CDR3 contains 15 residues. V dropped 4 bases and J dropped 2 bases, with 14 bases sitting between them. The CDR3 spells CASSVSLRGQETQYF. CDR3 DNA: TGTGCCAGCAGTGTGAGCCTCCGGGGTCAAGAGACCCAGTACTTC.

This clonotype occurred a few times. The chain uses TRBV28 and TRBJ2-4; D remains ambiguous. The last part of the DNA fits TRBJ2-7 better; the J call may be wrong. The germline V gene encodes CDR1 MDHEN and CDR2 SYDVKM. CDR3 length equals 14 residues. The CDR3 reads CASSLLAPLYEQYF. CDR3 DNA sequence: TGTGCCAGCAGTCTTTTGGCTCCGCTCTACGAGCAGTACTTC.

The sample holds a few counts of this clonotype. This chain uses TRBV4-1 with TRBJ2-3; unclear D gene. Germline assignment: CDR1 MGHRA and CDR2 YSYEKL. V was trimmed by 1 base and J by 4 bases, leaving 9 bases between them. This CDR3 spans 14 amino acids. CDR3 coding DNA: TGCGCCAGCAGCCAAGTAATATCTCCAGATACGCAGTATTTT. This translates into CASSQVISPDTQYF.

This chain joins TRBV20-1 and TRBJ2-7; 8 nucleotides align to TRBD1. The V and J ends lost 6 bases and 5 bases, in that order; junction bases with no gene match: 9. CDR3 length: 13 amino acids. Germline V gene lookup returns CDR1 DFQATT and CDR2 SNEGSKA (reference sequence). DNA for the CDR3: TGCAGTGCGGGAGGACAGGGCCTCAACGAGCAGTACTTC. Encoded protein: CSAGGQGLNEQYF.

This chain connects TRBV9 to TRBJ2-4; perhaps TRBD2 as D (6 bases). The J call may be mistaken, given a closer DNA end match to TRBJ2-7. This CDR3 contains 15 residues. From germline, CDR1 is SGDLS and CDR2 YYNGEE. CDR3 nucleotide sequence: TGTGCCAGCAGCGTGGGAGGCGGGGCGGCCTACGAGCAGTACTTC. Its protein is CASSVGGGAAYEQYF.

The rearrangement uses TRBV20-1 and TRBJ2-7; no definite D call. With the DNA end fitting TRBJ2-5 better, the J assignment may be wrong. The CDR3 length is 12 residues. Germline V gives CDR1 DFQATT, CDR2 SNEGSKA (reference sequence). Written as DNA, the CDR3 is TGCAGTGCGGCACAGAGCAAACAGACCCAGTACTTC. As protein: CSAAQSKQTQYF.

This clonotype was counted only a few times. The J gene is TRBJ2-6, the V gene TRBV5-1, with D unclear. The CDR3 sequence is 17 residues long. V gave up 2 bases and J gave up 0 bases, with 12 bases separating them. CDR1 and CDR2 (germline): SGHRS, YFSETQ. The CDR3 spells CASSLYSSPSGANVLTF. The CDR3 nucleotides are TGCGCCAGCAGCTTATATTCATCCCCCTCTGGGGCCAACGTCCTGACTTTC.

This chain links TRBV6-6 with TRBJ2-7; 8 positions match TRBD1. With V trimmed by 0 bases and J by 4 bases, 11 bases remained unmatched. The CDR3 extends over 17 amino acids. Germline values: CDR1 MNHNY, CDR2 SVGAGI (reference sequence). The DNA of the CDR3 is TGTGCCAGCAGTTACTCGATGTTACAGGGGGAACGGTACGAGCAGTACTTC. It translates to CASSYSMLQGERYEQYF.

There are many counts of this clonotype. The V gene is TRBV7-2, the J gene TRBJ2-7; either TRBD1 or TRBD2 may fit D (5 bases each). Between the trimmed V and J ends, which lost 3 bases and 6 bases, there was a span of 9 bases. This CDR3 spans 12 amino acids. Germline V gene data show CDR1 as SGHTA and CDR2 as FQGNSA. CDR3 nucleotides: TGTGCCAGCAGCTTGATCGGGGCCGAGCAGTACTTC. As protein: CASSLIGAEQYF.

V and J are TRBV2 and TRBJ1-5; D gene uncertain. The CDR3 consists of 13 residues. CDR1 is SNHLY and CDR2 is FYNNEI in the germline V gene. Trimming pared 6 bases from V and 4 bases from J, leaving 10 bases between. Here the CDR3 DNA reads TGTGCCAGCAGGGCGGAAGAGAATCAGCCCCAGCATTTT. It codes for CASRAEENQPQHF.

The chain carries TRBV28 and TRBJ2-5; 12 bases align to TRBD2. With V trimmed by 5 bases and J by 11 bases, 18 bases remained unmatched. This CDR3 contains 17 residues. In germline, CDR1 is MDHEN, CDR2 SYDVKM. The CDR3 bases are TGTGCCAGCAGTCCCCCCCCTTGGCTAGCGGGAGGGAAAGAGCAGTACTTC. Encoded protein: CASSPPPWLAGGKEQYF.

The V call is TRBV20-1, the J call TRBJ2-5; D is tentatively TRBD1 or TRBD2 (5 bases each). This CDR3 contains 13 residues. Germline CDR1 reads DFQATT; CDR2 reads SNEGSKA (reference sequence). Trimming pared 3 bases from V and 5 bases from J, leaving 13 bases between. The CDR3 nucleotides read TGCAGTGCTAGCGCTCTAGCAGGGGAGACCCAGTACTTC. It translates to CSASALAGETQYF.

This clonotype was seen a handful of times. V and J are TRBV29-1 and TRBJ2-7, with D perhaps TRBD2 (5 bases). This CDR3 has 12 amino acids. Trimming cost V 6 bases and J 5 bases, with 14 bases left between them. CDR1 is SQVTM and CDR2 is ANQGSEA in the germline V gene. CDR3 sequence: CSVARTGDEQYF. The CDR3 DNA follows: TGCAGCGTGGCTCGGACCGGGGACGAGCAGTACTTC.

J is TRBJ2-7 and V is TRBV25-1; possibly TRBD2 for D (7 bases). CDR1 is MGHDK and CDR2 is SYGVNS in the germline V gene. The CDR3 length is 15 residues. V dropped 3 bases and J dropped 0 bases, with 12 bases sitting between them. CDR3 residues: CASSDIGGVSYEQYF. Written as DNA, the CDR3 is TGTGCCAGCAGTGACATAGGGGGGGTCTCCTACGAGCAGTACTTC.

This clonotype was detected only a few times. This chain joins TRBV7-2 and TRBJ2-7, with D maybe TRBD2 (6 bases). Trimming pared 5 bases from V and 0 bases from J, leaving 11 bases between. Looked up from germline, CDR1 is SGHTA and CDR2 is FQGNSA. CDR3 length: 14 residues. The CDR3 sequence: CASSPPGVSYEQYF. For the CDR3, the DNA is TGTGCCAGCAGCCCGCCGGGGGTCTCCTACGAGCAGTACTTC.

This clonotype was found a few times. The CDR3 DNA is TGCAGTGCCACCAAGGCTAGCGGGCGCACAGATACGCAGTATTTT. This translates into CSATKASGRTDTQYF. The chain employs TRBV20-1 and TRBJ2-3, with 8 bases that match TRBD2. V shed 6 bases, J shed 1 base, and the junction held 9 bases outside the gene matches. Germline CDR1 is DFQATT and CDR2 is SNEGSKA (reference sequence). The CDR3 has 15 residues.

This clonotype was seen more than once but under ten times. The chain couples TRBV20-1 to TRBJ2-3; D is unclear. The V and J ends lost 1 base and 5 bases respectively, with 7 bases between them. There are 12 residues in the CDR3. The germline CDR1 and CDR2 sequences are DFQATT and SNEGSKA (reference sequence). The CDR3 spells CSARGAVDTQYF. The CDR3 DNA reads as TGCAGTGCTAGAGGTGCGGTAGATACGCAGTATTTT.